What follows describes a single T cell receptor (beta chain). In this sample, this clonotype turned up a few times. Its antigen is currently not known. No much larger clone is present one base from it, and per-base qualities are unavailable. Counted from cysteine to phenylalanine, this CDR3 has 18 amino acids. Just CDR3 DNA is preserved here, 54 bases in frame from base 1. Trimming takes 4 bases off V and 0 bases off J; junction bases not matched to a gene: 11. The germline V gene supplies CDR1 MNHEY and CDR2 SVGAGI. These data originate in a study of T-cell reconstitution after alpha-beta-depleted transplantation in children (dated by TCRdb to the mid-2010s). Study-level background: The study quantitatively tracked T-cell immune reconstitution after TCRalphabeta/CD19-depleted allogeneic hematopoietic cell transplantation in children using TCR repertoire profiling.

Receptors were amplified or captured by PCR. Sequencer: Illumina HiSeq 2500. TCR libraries were prepared with molecular barcoding, using unique molecular identifiers to normalize TCRbeta repertoire quantification. TCRdb reprocessed the public reads (quality trimming at Q25 with fastp, clone calling with MiXCR) and kept in-frame beta chains. Under each unique CDR3 protein, matching rows form one entry showing the most common genes and DNA. This sample lists about 230,000 distinct CDR3 sequences; around 10% were detected once. The biggest ten clones account for 5% to 7% of the sample. The material was PBMCs from the stem cell graft donor, obtained from the stem cell graft. The clonotype was recovered from a human donor who donated a stem cell graft to a child with acute lymphoblastic leukemia. Rearrangement joined TRBV6-5 to TRBJ2-4; 8 bases in the middle match TRBD1. The CDR3 is CASSSNGQGLLAKNIQYF. The sequence in DNA is TGTGCCAGCAGTTCTAACGGACAGGGCCTTTTAGCCAAAAACATTCAGTACTTC.